This entry lists 6 T cell receptor beta chains sequenced from one sample in a study of blood T cells in healthy people across ages. With a J-beta primer mix and a sample-barcoded 5' primer, a second PCR ran about 7 to 11 cycles. TCRdb analysed the 5' RACE reads with MiXCR anew, one entry per CDR3 protein. Of roughly 1.6 million distinct CDR3 sequences in the sample, 34% were seen once. Sequencing was carried out using blood. These receptors were obtained from a woman in her twenties or thirties in good health.

With regard to this clonotype: A much more abundant neighbour one base away suggests this may be a read error. The chain has TRBV12-3 or TRBV12-4 and TRBJ2-5; 9 nucleotides match TRBD1. The J call is doubtful: the DNA matches TRBJ2-7 better. The CDR3 length is 14 residues. CDR3 in amino acids: CAGSLQGAYNEQYF. CDR3 nucleotides: TGTGCCGGCAGTTTACAGGGGGCGTATAACGAGCAGTACTTC.

In this sample, this clonotype turned up a few times. J is TRBJ1-1 and V is TRBV27; 8 nucleotides match TRBD1. This CDR3 region has 15 residues. The ends lost 6 bases at V and 4 bases at J; junction bases unmatched: 10. Germline CDR1 MNHEY, CDR2 SMNVEV (reference sequence). CDR3 loop: CASSDLQGVSTEAFF. CDR3 sequence (DNA): TGTGCCAGCAGCGATCTACAGGGGGTTAGCACTGAAGCTTTCTTT.

This clonotype was found a few times. This sequence joins TRBV12-3 or TRBV12-4 and TRBJ2-7; tentative D call: TRBD1 (6 bases). The CDR3 loop spans 14 amino acids. Trimming left V 2 bases short and J 2 bases short, with 10 bases between. In nucleotides, the CDR3 is TGTGCCAGCAGTTTACAACAGGGCCCCTACGAGCAGTACTTC. As protein: CASSLQQGPYEQYF.

This clonotype was seen at least ten times. V gene TRBV27 combines with J gene TRBJ2-5, with TRBD2 matching over 8 bases. Per the germline V gene, CDR1 is MNHEY and CDR2 is SMNVEV (reference sequence). The CDR3 length is 15 residues. Trimming cost V 5 bases and J 5 bases; bases outside gene matches: 10. The CDR3 DNA reads TGTGCCAGCAGTACAACTAGCGGCCAGTTGGAGACCCAGTACTTC. Its translation is CASSTTSGQLETQYF.

V is TRBV29-1 and J is TRBJ2-7; D remains ambiguous. The germline CDR1 and CDR2 sequences are SQVTM and ANQGSEA. Trimming stripped 5 bases from V and 2 bases from J, with 10 bases between. The CDR3 spans 12 residues. CDR3 nucleotides: TGCAGCGTTTTGCTCCAGACCTACGAGCAGTACTTC. It yields the protein CSVLLQTYEQYF.

Concerning this clonotype: A far larger clone is a single base away, which makes a read error likely. This chain joins TRBV12-3 or TRBV12-4 and TRBJ1-2; D unresolved. CDR3 length: 12 amino acids. CDR3 loop: CAISLGDYGYTF. The CDR3 DNA follows: TGTGCCATCAGTTTGGGCGACTATGGCTACACCTTC.